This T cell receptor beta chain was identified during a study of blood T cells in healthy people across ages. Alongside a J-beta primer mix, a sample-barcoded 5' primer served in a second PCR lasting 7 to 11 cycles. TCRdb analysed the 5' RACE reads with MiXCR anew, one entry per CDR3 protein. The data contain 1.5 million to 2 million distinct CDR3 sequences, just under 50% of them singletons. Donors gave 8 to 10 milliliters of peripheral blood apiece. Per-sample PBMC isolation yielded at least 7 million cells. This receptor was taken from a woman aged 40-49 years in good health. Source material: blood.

CDR3 loop: CSARDWDGRLRAHETQFF. The CDR3 DNA is TGCAGTGCTAGAGATTGGGACGGTAGACTCAGAGCCCATGAGACCCAGTTCTTC. V and J are TRBV20-1 and TRBJ2-1; D may correspond to TRBD1 or TRBD2 (5 bases each). The CDR3 is made up of 18 amino acids. Germline loops: CDR1 DFQATT, CDR2 SNEGSKA (reference sequence). Trimming removed 0 bases from V and 13 bases from J, with 31 bases in between.